The 22 T cell receptor beta chains given below trace back to one sample, sequenced in a study of OX40 agonist ivuxolimab in advanced cancers. The method was immunoSEQ multiplex PCR; TCRdb's version includes in-frame clones alone and lacks a portion of them. This table holds 55,000 to 75,000 clones, roughly nine tenths found once. The sequenced sample was CD4+ or CD8+ T cells sorted from blood, obtained in a trial of the OX40 agonist ivuxolimab. The source of these receptors is an adult with an advanced solid tumor such as melanoma, head and neck, liver or kidney cancer.

The J gene is TRBJ2-7, the V gene TRBV18; either TRBD1 or TRBD2 may fit D (5 bases each). The germline CDR1 and CDR2 sequences are KGHSH and LQKENI. V shed 3 bases and J shed 3 bases, with 9 bases lying between them. The CDR3 runs 13 residues. CDR3 residues: CASSPGVFYEQYF. The DNA of the CDR3 is TGTGCCAGCTCACCGGGGGTCTTCTACGAGCAGTACTTC.

The DNA of the CDR3 is TGTGCCAGCAGTTTAAAGGTAGCGGGAGGTTCCGGGGAGCTGTTTTTT. As protein: CASSLKVAGGSGELFF. The rearrangement joins TRBV28 to TRBJ2-2; 10 bases align to TRBD2. V lost 2 bases, J lost 6 bases, and 6 bases stayed unmatched. Germline V CDR1 and CDR2: MDHEN, SYDVKM. CDR3 length: 16 residues.

V is TRBV27 and J is TRBJ2-5, with a possible D match to TRBD2 (5 bases). The CDR3 has 13 amino acids. CDR1 is MNHEY, CDR2 SMNVEV, per germline (reference sequence). Deletions cut 3 bases from V and 5 bases from J, with 10 bases between. CDR3 residues: CASSLLGSETQYF. CDR3 bases: TGTGCCAGCAGTTTGCTGGGGAGCGAGACCCAGTACTTC.

The gene calls are TRBV27 and TRBJ2-1, with D perhaps TRBD1 (5 bases). Trimming shortened V by 2 bases and J by 8 bases, and 10 bases separated the two germline ends. CDR1 is MNHEY and CDR2 is SMNVEV in the germline V gene (reference sequence). The CDR3 has 13 residues. The CDR3 protein is CASSLGRVYEQFF. The CDR3, as DNA: TGTGCCAGCAGTTTAGGCAGGGTCTATGAGCAGTTCTTC.

V and J are TRBV19 and TRBJ2-3; TRBD2 agrees at 7 bases. The trim removed 0 bases at V and 0 bases at J, leaving 9 bases unmatched. The CDR3 consists of 18 residues. From germline, CDR1 is LNHDA and CDR2 SQIVND (reference sequence). The CDR3 DNA sequence: TGTGCCAGTAGTATAGACCTACTAGCGCCGGCTAGCACAGATACGCAGTATTTT. This gives the protein CASSIDLLAPASTDTQYF.

V gene TRBV7-9 combines with J gene TRBJ2-5, with 9 bases aligning to TRBD1. The V and J ends lost 3 bases and 5 bases, in that order; junction bases with no gene match: 7. This CDR3 contains 15 residues. The V gene's germline CDR1 is SEHNR and CDR2 FQNEAQ (reference sequence). The CDR3 bases are TGTGCCAGCAGCTTGGTACAGGGGGCCGCGGAGACCCAGTACTTC. It encodes CASSLVQGAAETQYF.

The rearrangement joins TRBV28 to TRBJ2-5, with a weak D call TRBD2 (5 bases). CDR1 is MDHEN, CDR2 SYDVKM, per germline. The CDR3 is 14 residues long. Trimming cost V 10 bases and J 1 base, with 16 bases left between them. The CDR3 here is CATSQADPQETQYF. The CDR3 DNA follows: TGTGCCACCTCACAAGCGGACCCCCAAGAGACCCAGTACTTC. Using reference TRBV28 and TRBJ2-5 for the parts outside the CDR3, the full variable domain is DVKVTQSSRYLVKRTGEKVFLECVQDMDHENMFWYRQDPGLGLRLIYFSYDVKMKEKGDIPEGYSVSREKKERFSLILESASTNQTSMYLCATSQADPQETQYFGPGTRLLVL.

This clone has just a few counts. The chain joins TRBV5-1 to TRBJ2-7; 11 bases fit TRBD2. This CDR3 spans 17 amino acids. Germline trimming cut 4 bases from V and 3 bases from J; bases unmatched to any gene: 12. Germline assignment: CDR1 SGHRS and CDR2 YFSETQ. In DNA form, the CDR3 reads TGCGCCAGCAGCCCCTACGGGACTAGCGGAACGTTCTACGAGCAGTACTTC. This translates into CASSPYGTSGTFYEQYF.

This chain uses TRBV10-3 with TRBJ2-3; 7 positions agree with TRBD1. The trim removed 5 bases at V and 2 bases at J, leaving 7 bases unmatched. Looked up from germline, CDR1 is ENHRY and CDR2 is SYGVKD. This CDR3 is 15 amino acids long. CDR3 bases: TGTGCCATCAGTACACCACAGGGGATCACAGATACGCAGTATTTT. The encoded protein is CAISTPQGITDTQYF.

The chain recombines TRBV7-2 with TRBJ2-7; D is unresolved. The V and J ends lost 4 bases and 4 bases respectively, with 8 bases between them. Germline V CDR1 and CDR2: SGHTA, FQGNSA. The CDR3 has 12 residues. The CDR3 sequence: CASSSGYYEQYF. CDR3 DNA: TGTGCCAGCAGCTCCGGATATTACGAGCAGTACTTC.

The J gene is TRBJ2-1, the V gene TRBV6-5; D remains ambiguous. There are 14 residues in the CDR3. The germline V gene has CDR1 MNHEY and CDR2 SVGAGI. Deletions cut 5 bases from V and 6 bases from J, with 14 bases between. The CDR3 nucleotides read TGTGCCAGCAGTCCCCGGGTTGGTCCCAATGAGCAGTTCTTC. It encodes CASSPRVGPNEQFF.

V is TRBV10-3 and J is TRBJ2-2; TRBD1 aligns across 12 bases. There are 19 residues in the CDR3. CDR1 ENHRY and CDR2 SYGVKD come from the germline V gene. Trimming at V came to 6 bases and at J to 5 bases, leaving 16 bases not matched to a gene. In DNA form, the CDR3 reads TGTGCCATCAGCCCCCAACGGGGACAGGGGGCGGGAGCGACCGGGGAGCTGTTTTTT. Translated, it gives CAISPQRGQGAGATGELFF.

The V and J genes are TRBV19 and TRBJ2-1, with 9 bases lining up with TRBD2. V dropped 10 bases and J dropped 4; count of bases not matched to a gene: 11. The germline gives CDR1 LNHDA, CDR2 SQIVND (reference sequence). CDR3 length: 15 amino acids. CDR3 amino acids: CATRLADTLYNEQFF. DNA for the CDR3: TGTGCCACCCGACTAGCGGACACCCTATACAATGAGCAGTTCTTC.

V gene TRBV4-3 combines with J gene TRBJ2-7, with TRBD1 identical over 7 bases. Germline values: CDR1 LGHNA, CDR2 YSLEER. V was pared by 0 bases and J by 2 bases, with 4 bases of the junction left unmatched. This CDR3 is built from 15 residues. The CDR3 reads CASSQDRTGTYEQYF. CDR3 bases: TGCGCCAGCAGCCAAGACCGGACAGGTACCTACGAGCAGTACTTC.

The chain uses TRBV7-8 and TRBJ2-3; no clear D gene. CDR3 size: 11 residues. V was shortened by 0 bases and J by 5 bases, with 0 bases between the two germline ends. The germline V gene has CDR1 SGHVS and CDR2 FQNEAQ. CDR3 sequence (DNA): TGTGCCAGCAGCTTAGCAGATACGCAGTATTTT. This sequence encodes CASSLADTQYF.

The rearrangement joins TRBV27 to TRBJ2-7, with TRBD2 matching 10 bases. The V and J ends lost 6 bases and 4 bases, in that order; junction bases with no gene match: 6. This CDR3 has 14 residues. Germline assignment: CDR1 MNHEY and CDR2 SMNVEV (reference sequence). The CDR3, as DNA: TGTGCCAGCAGATCGGGACTAGCGAGTTACGAGCAGTACTTC. Encoded protein: CASRSGLASYEQYF.

The chain couples TRBV15 to TRBJ2-5; 10 nucleotides line up with TRBD2. Germline assignment: CDR1 LNHNV and CDR2 YYDKDF (reference sequence). The V gene end was trimmed by 7 bases and the J gene end by 5 bases; junction bases not matched to a gene: 10. This CDR3 has 15 amino acids. The CDR3 protein is CATTGAAGGGETQYF. The CDR3 coding sequence is TGTGCCACCACGGGAGCAGCGGGAGGGGGTGAGACCCAGTACTTC.

The genes are TRBV6-6 and TRBJ1-1; D remains ambiguous. V gave up 8 bases and J gave up 8 bases, with 12 bases separating them. There are 11 residues in the CDR3. Germline V CDR1 and CDR2: MNHNY, SVGAGI (reference sequence). The CDR3 DNA sequence: TGTGCCAGCTCCTCCCTACTGGAAGCTTTCTTT. This translates into CASSSLLEAFF.

This clone was seen more than once but under ten times. The V call is TRBV7-6, the J call TRBJ2-5; D gene uncertain. CDR1 is SGHVS, CDR2 FNYEAQ, per germline. Trimming shortened V by 2 bases and J by 2 bases, and 12 bases separated the two germline ends. This CDR3 contains 15 residues. CDR3 in amino acids: CASSLRTEKQETQYF. DNA of the CDR3: TGTGCCAGCAGCTTAAGAACAGAAAAACAAGAGACCCAGTACTTC.

The chain links TRBV11-2 to TRBJ2-5; D not resolved. Germline V CDR1 and CDR2: SGHAT, FQNNGV. V lost 3 bases and J lost 2, with 7 bases in between. The CDR3 has 13 amino acids. This CDR3 is CASSFTGQETQYF. In DNA form, the CDR3 reads TGTGCCAGCAGCTTTACGGGTCAAGAGACCCAGTACTTC.

This rearrangement joins TRBV10-2 to TRBJ1-2; TRBD1 might be the D (5 bases). There are 11 residues in the CDR3. CDR1 WSHSY and CDR2 SAAADI come from the germline V gene. Trimming stripped 3 bases from V and 8 bases from J, with 7 bases between. The CDR3 region has the DNA TGCGCCAGCAGTGAAGGGGACGGCTACACCTTC. Residues: CASSEGDGYTF.

The chain carries TRBV6-5 and TRBJ2-5; 8 nucleotides line up with TRBD2. CDR3 length: 15 amino acids. The J segment lost 2 bases and the V segment lost 6 bases, leaving 8 bases of the junction unmatched. Looked up from germline, CDR1 is MNHEY and CDR2 is SVGAGI. The CDR3 region is CASRLLGRVQETQYF. Here the CDR3 DNA reads TGTGCCAGCAGGTTGCTCGGGAGGGTTCAAGAGACCCAGTACTTC.